The 12 T cell receptor beta chains listed next were all sequenced from one sample in a study of shared clonotypes between healthy human individuals. It was CD45RO-negative cells, positively selected for CCR7, that made up naive CD8 cells, with terminally differentiated effector memory CD45RA+ cells excluded. Clones were sequenced by immunoSEQ multiplex PCR, and TCRdb holds only the in-frame ones, with some missing. The sample has 550,000 to 750,000 clones, just under 97% seen once; the top ten hold 0.09% to 0.13%. Sequencing was carried out using naive CD8+ T cells sorted from blood. Every receptor here comes from a young woman in good health.

The chain couples TRBV5-1 to TRBJ2-5, with D perhaps TRBD2 (6 bases). The end of the DNA is better explained by TRBJ2-7, so the J call may be wrong. The length of the CDR3 is 15 residues. In germline, CDR1 is SGHRS, CDR2 YFSETQ. The CDR3 region has the DNA TGCGCCAGCAGCTTGGATACGACTAGTGTTGACGAGCAGTACTTC. This translates into CASSLDTTSVDEQYF.

This clone was recorded once. The rearrangement uses TRBV7-2 and TRBJ1-5, with D unresolved. Germline assignment: CDR1 SGHTA and CDR2 FQGNSA. The CDR3 sequence is 15 residues long. V shed 1 base and J shed 5 bases, with 12 bases lying between them. This CDR3 reads CASSLDSEVDQPQHF. The CDR3 region has the DNA TGTGCCAGCAGCTTAGATTCTGAAGTGGATCAGCCCCAGCATTTT. Full variable domain (missing parts from reference TRBV7-2 and TRBJ1-5): GAGVSQSPSNKVTEKGKDVELRCDPISGHTALYWYRQSLGQGLEFLIYFQGNSAPDKSGLPSDRFSAERTGGSVSTLTIQRTQQEDSAVYLCASSLDSEVDQPQHFGDGTRLSIL.

This sequence joins TRBV7-8 and TRBJ2-7, with 9 bases identical to TRBD1. This CDR3 is 18 amino acids long. Trimming took 0 bases from V and 5 from J; bases not matched to a gene: 14. Per germline, CDR1 SGHVS and CDR2 FQNEAQ. The CDR3 loop is CASSLALGTGIAADEQYF. The DNA of the CDR3 is TGTGCCAGCAGCTTAGCGCTAGGGACAGGGATCGCAGCCGACGAGCAGTACTTC.

V is TRBV4-1 and J is TRBJ1-5; no clear D gene. The CDR3 spans 14 residues. The V end was cut by 0 bases, the J end by 6 bases, with 9 bases between. CDR1 and CDR2 from the germline V gene are MGHRA and YSYEKL. The CDR3 sequence is CASSQEREGQPQHF. The CDR3, as DNA: TGCGCCAGCAGCCAAGAGAGGGAGGGTCAGCCCCAGCATTTT.

The chain is built from TRBV5-1 and TRBJ2-2, with D possibly TRBD2 on 6 matching bases. The ends were cut back, 4 bases at V and 0 bases at J, with 19 bases in the middle. Germline V CDR1 and CDR2: SGHRS, YFSETQ. The CDR3 totals 18 residues. The CDR3: CASSPGTLGGANTGELFF. The CDR3 nucleotides read TGCGCCAGCAGCCCCGGGACTTTAGGCGGCGCGAACACCGGGGAGCTGTTTTTT. Full variable domain (rest looked up from reference TRBV5-1 and TRBJ2-2): KAGVTQTPRYLIKTRGQQVTLSCSPISGHRSVSWYQQTPGQGLQFLFEYFSETQRNKGNFPGRFSGRQFSNSRSEMNVSTLELGDSALYLCASSPGTLGGANTGELFFGEGSRLTVL.

This chain links TRBV4-3 with TRBJ2-7; D gene uncertain. V lost 1 base and J lost 0, with 4 bases in between. This CDR3 spans 13 amino acids. The germline V gene has CDR1 LGHNA and CDR2 YSLEER. CDR3 sequence: CASSQGSSYEQYF. In DNA form, the CDR3 reads TGCGCCAGCAGCCAAGGCTCCTCCTACGAGCAGTACTTC.

In its sample, this clone was seen a few times. The chain carries TRBV7-8 and TRBJ2-1, with D perhaps being TRBD1 or TRBD2 (5 bases each). Germline CDR1 and CDR2: SGHVS and FQNEAQ. CDR3 length: 14 amino acids. Trimming pared 3 bases from V and 4 bases from J, leaving 10 bases between. The CDR3 nucleotides read TGTGCCAGCAGCTTGAGGGACGGGTACAATGAGCAGTTCTTC. Amino acids: CASSLRDGYNEQFF. Complete variable domain (other parts from reference TRBV7-8 and TRBJ2-1): GAGVSQSPRYKVAKRGQDVALRCDPISGHVSLFWYQQALGQGPEFLTYFQNEAQLDKSGLPSDRFFAERPEGSVSTLKIQRTQQEDSAVYLCASSLRDGYNEQFFGPGTRLTVL.

With regard to this clone: Other nucleotide sequences from this sample produce the same CDR3. This chain uses TRBV27 with TRBJ1-1, with 9 bases that match TRBD1. With 3 bases clipped from V and 2 bases from J, the junction kept 1 base outside the gene matches. The CDR3 loop spans 14 amino acids. The V gene's germline CDR1 is MNHEY and CDR2 SMNVEV (reference sequence). CDR3: CASSLTGGNTEAFF. CDR3 bases: TGTGCCAGCAGTTTGACAGGGGGTAACACTGAAGCTTTCTTT.

The V gene is TRBV28, the J gene TRBJ1-5, with TRBD1 as a possible D gene (5 bases). There are 15 residues in the CDR3. The germline gives CDR1 MDHEN, CDR2 SYDVKM. The ends were cut back, 6 bases at V and 5 bases at J, with 17 bases in the middle. The CDR3 DNA follows: TGTGCCAGCAGAGGATCGGAGGGGATGGATCAGCCCCAGCATTTT. Protein: CASRGSEGMDQPQHF.

The CDR3 spells CASSSGLAIYEQYF. Written as DNA, the CDR3 is TGTGCCAGCAGCTCGGGACTAGCGATCTACGAGCAGTACTTC. The V and J genes are TRBV5-6 and TRBJ2-7; 10 bases agree with TRBD2. The ends lost 3 bases at V and 3 bases at J; junction bases unmatched: 3. The CDR3 has 14 amino acids. CDR1 is SGHDT and CDR2 is YYEEEE in the germline V gene.

This rearrangement joins TRBV11-2 to TRBJ2-1, with D possibly being TRBD2 (5 bases). The germline V and J ends were trimmed by 6 bases and 14 bases, with 17 bases remaining between them. The CDR3 has 12 amino acids. In germline, CDR1 is SGHAT, CDR2 FQNNGV. For the CDR3, the DNA is TGTGCCAGCAGTATCGTAGCGACCCTCGAGTTCTTC. It codes for CASSIVATLEFF.

The chain links TRBV5-8 to TRBJ2-7; D call uncertain. The CDR3 spans 13 residues. CDR1 SGHTS and CDR2 YDEGEE come from the germline V gene. V lost 2 bases, J lost 3 bases, and 9 bases lay in between. The CDR3 spells CASSFGNFYEQYF. The CDR3, as DNA: TGTGCCAGCAGCTTCGGCAACTTCTACGAGCAGTACTTC.